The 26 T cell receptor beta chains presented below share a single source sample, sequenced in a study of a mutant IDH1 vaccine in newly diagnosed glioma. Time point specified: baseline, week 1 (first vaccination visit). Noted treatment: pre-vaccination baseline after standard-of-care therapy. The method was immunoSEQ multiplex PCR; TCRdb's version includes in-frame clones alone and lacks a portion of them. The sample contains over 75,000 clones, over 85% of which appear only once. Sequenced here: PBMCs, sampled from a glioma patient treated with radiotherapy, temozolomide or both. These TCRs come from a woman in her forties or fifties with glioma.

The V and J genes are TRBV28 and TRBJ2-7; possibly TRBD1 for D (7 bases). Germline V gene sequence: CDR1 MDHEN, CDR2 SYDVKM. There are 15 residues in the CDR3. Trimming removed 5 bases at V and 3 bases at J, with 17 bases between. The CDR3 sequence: CASSRAGQRFYEQYF. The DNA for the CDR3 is TGTGCCAGCAGTCGTGCGGGACAGAGGTTCTACGAGCAGTACTTC.

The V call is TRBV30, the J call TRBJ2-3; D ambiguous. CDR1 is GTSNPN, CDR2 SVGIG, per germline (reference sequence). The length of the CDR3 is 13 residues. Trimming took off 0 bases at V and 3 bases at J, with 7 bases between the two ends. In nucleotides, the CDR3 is TGTGCCTGGAGTGTTTTTGGGACAGATACGCAGTATTTT. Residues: CAWSVFGTDTQYF.

CDR3 coding DNA: TGTGCCAGCACCCGGAGCTACACCGGGGAGCTGTTTTTT. This gives the protein CASTRSYTGELFF. V usage is TRBV5-6 and J usage is TRBJ2-2; no definite D call. V dropped 6 bases and J dropped 3 bases, with 9 bases sitting between them. CDR3 size: 13 residues. From germline, CDR1 is SGHDT and CDR2 YYEEEE.

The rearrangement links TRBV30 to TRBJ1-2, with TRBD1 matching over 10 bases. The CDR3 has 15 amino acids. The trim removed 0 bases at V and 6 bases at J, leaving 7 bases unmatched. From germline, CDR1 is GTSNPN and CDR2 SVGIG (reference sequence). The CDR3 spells CAWSVGDRGWDGYTF. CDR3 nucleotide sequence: TGTGCCTGGAGTGTTGGGGACAGGGGTTGGGATGGCTACACCTTC.

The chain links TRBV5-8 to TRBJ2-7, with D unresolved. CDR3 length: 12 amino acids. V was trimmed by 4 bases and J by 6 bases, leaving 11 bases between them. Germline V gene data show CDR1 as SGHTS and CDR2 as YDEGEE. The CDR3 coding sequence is TGTGCCAGCAGCCTTTGGGTAACCGAGCAGTACTTC. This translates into CASSLWVTEQYF.

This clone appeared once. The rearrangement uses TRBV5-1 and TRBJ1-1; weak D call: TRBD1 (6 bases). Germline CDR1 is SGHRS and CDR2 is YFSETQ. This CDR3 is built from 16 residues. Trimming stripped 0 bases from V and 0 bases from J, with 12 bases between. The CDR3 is CASSLAGGGMNTEAFF. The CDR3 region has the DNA TGCGCCAGCAGCTTGGCGGGGGGCGGAATGAACACTGAAGCTTTCTTT.

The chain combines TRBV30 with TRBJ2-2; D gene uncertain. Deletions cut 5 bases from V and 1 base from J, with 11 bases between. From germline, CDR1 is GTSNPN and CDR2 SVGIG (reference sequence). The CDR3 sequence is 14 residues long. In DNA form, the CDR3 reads TGTGCCTGGGTAGGCGTGGGGAACACCGGGGAGCTGTTTTTT. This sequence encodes CAWVGVGNTGELFF.

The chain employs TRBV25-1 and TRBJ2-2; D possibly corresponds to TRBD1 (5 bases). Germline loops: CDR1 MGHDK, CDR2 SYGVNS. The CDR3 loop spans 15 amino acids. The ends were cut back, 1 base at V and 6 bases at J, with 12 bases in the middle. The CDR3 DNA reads TGTGCCAGCAGTGAATTGACCAGGGAACCCGGGGAGCTGTTTTTT. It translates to CASSELTREPGELFF. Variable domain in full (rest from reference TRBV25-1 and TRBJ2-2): EADIYQTPRYLVIGTGKKITLECSQTMGHDKMYWYQQDPGMELHLIHYSYGVNSTEKGDLSSESTVSRIRTEHFPLTLESARPSHTSQYLCASSELTREPGELFFGEGSRLTVL.

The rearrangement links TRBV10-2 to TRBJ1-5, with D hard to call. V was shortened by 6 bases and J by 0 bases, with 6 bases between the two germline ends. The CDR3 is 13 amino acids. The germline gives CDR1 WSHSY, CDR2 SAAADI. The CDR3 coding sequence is TGCGCCAGCAGGGAGAATAGCAATCAGCCCCAGCATTTT. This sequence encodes CASRENSNQPQHF.

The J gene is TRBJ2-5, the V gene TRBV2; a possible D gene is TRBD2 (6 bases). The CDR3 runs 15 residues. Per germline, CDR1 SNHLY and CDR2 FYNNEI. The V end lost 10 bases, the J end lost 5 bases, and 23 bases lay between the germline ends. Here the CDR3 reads CAIALSGRRGETQYF. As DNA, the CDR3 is TGTGCCATAGCGCTTAGCGGCCGCCGGGGGGAGACCCAGTACTTC.

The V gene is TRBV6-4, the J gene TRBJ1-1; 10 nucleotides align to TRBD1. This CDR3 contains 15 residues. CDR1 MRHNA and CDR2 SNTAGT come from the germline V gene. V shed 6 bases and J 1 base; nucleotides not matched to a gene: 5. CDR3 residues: CASRRQGATNTEAFF. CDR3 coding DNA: TGTGCCAGCAGGCGACAGGGGGCTACGAACACTGAAGCTTTCTTT.

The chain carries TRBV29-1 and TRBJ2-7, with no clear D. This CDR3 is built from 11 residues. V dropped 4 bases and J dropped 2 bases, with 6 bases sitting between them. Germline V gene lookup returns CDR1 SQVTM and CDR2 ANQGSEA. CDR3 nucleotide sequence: TGCAGCGTTGGTACTACCTACGAGCAGTACTTC. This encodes CSVGTTYEQYF.

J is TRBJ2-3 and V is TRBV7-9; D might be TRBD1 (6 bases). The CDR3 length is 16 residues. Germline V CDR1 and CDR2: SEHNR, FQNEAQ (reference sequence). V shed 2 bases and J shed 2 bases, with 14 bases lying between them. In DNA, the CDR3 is TGTGCCAGCAGCTTAAAAACAGGGTCCGTCACAGATACGCAGTATTTT. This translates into CASSLKTGSVTDTQYF.

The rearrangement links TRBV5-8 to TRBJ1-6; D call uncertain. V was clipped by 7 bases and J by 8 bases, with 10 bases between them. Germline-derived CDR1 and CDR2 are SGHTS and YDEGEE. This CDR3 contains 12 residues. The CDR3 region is CASSGRYSPLHF. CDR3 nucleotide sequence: TGTGCCAGCTCAGGACGGTATTCACCCCTCCACTTT.

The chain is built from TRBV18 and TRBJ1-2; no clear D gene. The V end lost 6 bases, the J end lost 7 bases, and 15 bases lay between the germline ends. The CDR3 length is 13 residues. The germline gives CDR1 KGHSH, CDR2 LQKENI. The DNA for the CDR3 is TGTGCCAGCTCGCGGGCCGACGGGTTTGGCTACACCTTC. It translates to CASSRADGFGYTF.

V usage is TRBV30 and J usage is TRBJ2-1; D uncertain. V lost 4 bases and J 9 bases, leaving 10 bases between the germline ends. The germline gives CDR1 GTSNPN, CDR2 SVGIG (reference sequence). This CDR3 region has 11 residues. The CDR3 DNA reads TGTGCCTGGATCGCAGGAGCTGAGCAGTTCTTC. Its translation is CAWIAGAEQFF.

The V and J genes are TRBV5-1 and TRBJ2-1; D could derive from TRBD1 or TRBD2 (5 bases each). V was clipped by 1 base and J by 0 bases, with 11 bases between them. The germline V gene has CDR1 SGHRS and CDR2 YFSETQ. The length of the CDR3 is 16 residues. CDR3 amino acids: CASSLRWGSSYNEQFF. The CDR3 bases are TGCGCCAGCAGCTTGAGGTGGGGGAGCTCCTACAATGAGCAGTTCTTC.

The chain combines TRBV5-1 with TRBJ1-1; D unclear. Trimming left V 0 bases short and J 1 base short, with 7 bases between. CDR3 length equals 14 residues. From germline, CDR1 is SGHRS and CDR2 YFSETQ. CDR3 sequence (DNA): TGCGCCAGCAGCTTGGAACCGACGAACACTGAAGCTTTCTTT. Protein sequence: CASSLEPTNTEAFF.

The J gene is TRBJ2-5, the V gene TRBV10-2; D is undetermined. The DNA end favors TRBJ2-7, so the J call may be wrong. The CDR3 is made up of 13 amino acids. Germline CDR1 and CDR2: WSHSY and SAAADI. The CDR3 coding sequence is TGCGCCAGCAGTCTCCTCCAGACCTACGAGCAGTACTTC. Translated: CASSLLQTYEQYF.

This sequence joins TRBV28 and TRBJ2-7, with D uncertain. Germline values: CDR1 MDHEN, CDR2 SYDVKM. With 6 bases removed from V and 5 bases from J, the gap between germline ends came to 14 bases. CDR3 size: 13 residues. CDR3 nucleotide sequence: TGTGCCAGCAGCCAGGACCTACCCAACGAGCAGTACTTC. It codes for CASSQDLPNEQYF.

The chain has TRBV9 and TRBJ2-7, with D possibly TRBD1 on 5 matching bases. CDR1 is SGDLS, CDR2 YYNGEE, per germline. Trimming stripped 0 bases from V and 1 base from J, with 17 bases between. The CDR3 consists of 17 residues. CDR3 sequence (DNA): TGTGCCAGCAGCGTAGCCCCTACATCAGGGATTTCCTACGAGCAGTACTTC. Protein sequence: CASSVAPTSGISYEQYF.

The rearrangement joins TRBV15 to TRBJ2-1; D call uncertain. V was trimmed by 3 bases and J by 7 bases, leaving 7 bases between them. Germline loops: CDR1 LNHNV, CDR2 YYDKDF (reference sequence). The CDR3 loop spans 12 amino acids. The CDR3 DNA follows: TGTGCCACCAGCAGGGCAAGAAATGAGCAGTTCTTC. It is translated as CATSRARNEQFF.

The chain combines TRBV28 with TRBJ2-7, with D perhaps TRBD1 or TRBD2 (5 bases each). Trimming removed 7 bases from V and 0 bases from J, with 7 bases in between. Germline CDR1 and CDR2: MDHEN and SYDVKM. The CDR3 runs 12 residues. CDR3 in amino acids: CASMGTSYEQYF. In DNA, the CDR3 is TGTGCCAGCATGGGGACCTCCTACGAGCAGTACTTC.

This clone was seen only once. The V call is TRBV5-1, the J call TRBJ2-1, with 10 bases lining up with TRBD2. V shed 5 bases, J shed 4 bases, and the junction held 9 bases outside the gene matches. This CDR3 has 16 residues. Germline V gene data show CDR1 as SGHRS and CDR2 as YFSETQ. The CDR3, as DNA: TGCGCCAGCAGACGATTGACTAGCGGGCTTTACAATGAGCAGTTCTTC. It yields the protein CASRRLTSGLYNEQFF.

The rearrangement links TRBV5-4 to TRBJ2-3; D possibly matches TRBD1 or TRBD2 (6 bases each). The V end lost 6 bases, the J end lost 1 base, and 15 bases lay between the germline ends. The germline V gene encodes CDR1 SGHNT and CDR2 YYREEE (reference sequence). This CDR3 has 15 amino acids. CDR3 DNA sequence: TGTGCCAGCACCGAGGGGGGTGGGGGCACAGATACGCAGTATTTT. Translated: CASTEGGGGTDTQYF.

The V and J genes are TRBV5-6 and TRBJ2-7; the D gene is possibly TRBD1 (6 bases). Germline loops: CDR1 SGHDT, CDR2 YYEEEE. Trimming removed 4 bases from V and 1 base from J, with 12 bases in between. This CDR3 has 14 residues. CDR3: CASSQGIPSYEQYF. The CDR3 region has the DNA TGTGCCAGCAGCCAGGGGATCCCGTCCTACGAGCAGTACTTC.